The entry below gives a single TCR beta chain sequence along with its context. Antigen: not known. Libraries were prepared by immunoSEQ multiplex PCR; TCRdb keeps only in-frame clonotypes and omits some of them. Found here are about 140,000 clones, roughly 90% of them singletons; the top ten hold 2.5% to 3%. This entry is derived from a study of T cell responses to AZD1222 COVID-19 vaccine. Findings and caveats of the study: Spike-specific TCR breadth rose after two AZD1222 doses, and depth rose as well. The donors showed a predominance of white British ancestry and of females, with possible underestimation of clonal diversity. Unmutated variant regions are reportedly targeted by nearly half of spike-specific TCRs.

Between the trimmed V and J ends, which lost 0 bases and 0 bases, there was a span of 6 bases. The germline V gene encodes CDR1 SGHAT and CDR2 FQDESV (reference sequence). The CDR3 covers 16 residues. The clonotype was recovered from an adult in good health. The source was peripheral blood, collected on day 0 of AZD1222 vaccination. J is TRBJ2-6 and V is TRBV11-1; D is unresolved. The CDR3 region has the DNA TGTGCCAGCAGCTTAGCCCGAGGCTCTGGGGCCAACGTCCTGACTTTC. It yields the protein CASSLARGSGANVLTF.